This T cell receptor beta chain was captured in a study of blood T cells in healthy people across ages. Turning to this clonotype: What it binds is not known. Just one base apart from a much larger clone, this may be a read error.

Findings and caveats of the study: Relative to aged donors, long-lived donors carried more naive CD4+ cells and displayed higher diversity.

The CDR3 has 15 residues. Sample-barcoded 5' priming and a J-beta primer mix drove a second PCR of roughly 7 to 11 cycles. TCRdb re-derived calls from the 5' RACE reads in MiXCR, one entry per CDR3 protein. The table shows around 870,000 distinct CDR3 sequences, with 25% to 35% occurring only once. The sample comprised blood. This TCR was sampled from a woman older than 75 in good health. This chain links TRBV12-3 or TRBV12-4 with TRBJ2-3; D unresolved. The DNA for the CDR3 is TGTGCCAGCATTTTCGGCAGCCCGAGAGCAGATATGCAGTATTTT. As protein: CASIFGSPRADMQYF.